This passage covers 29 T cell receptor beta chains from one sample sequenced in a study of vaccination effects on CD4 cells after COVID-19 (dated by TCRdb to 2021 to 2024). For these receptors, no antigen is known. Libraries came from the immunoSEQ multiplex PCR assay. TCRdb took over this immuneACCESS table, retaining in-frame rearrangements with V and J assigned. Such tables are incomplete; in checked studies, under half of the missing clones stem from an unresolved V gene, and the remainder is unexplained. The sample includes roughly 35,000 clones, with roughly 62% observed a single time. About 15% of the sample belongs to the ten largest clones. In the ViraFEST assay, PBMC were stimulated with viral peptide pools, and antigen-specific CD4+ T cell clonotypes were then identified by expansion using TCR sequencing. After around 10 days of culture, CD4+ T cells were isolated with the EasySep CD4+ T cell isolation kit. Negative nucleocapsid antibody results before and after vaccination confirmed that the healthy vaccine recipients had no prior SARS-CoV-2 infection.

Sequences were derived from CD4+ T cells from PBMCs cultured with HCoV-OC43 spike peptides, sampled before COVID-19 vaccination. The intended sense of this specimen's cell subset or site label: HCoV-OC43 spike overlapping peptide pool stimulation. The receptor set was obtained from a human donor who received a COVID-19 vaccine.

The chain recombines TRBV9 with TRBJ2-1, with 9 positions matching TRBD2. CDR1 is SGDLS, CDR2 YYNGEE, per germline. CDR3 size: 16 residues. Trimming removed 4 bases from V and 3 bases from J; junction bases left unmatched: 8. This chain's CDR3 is CASSSTGRGGYNEQFF. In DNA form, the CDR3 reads TGTGCCAGCAGCTCCACGGGGCGGGGGGGCTACAATGAGCAGTTCTTC.

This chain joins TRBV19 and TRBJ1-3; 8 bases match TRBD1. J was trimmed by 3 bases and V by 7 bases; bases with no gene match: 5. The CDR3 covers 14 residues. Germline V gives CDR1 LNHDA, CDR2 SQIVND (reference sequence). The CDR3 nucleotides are TGTGCCAGTATTGGACAGGGAAGTGGAAACACCATATATTTT. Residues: CASIGQGSGNTIYF.

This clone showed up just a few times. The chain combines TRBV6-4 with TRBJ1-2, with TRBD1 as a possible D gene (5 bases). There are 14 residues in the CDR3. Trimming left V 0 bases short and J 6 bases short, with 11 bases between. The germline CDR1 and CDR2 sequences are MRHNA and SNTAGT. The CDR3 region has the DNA TGTGCCAGCAGTGACTCGGGGGGAGGAAATGGCTACACCTTC. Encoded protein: CASSDSGGGNGYTF.

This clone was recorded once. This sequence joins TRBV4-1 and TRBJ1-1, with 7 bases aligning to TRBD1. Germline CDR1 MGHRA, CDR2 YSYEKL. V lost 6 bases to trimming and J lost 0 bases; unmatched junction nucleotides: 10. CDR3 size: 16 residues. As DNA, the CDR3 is TGCGCCAGCAGAGAGCAGGGGGTGACGGTGAACACTGAAGCTTTCTTT. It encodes CASREQGVTVNTEAFF.

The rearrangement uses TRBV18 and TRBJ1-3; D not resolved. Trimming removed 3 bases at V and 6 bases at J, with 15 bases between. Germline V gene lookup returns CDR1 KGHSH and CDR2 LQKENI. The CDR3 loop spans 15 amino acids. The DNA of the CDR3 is TGTGCCAGCTCACCCCGGAGGGAGTCCCTAAACACCATATATTTT. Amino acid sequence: CASSPRRESLNTIYF.

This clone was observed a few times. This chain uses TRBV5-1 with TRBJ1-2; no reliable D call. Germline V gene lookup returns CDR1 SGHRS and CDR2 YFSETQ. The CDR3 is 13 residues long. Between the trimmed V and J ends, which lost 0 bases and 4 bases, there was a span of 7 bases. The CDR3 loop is CASSLGRTYGYTF. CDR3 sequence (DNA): TGCGCCAGCAGCTTGGGACGAACCTATGGCTACACCTTC.

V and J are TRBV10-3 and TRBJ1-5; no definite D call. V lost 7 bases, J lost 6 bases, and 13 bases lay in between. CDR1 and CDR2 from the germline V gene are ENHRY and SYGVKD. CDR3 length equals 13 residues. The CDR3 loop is CAITKEVGQPQHF. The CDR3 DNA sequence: TGTGCCATCACTAAGGAAGTGGGTCAGCCCCAGCATTTT.

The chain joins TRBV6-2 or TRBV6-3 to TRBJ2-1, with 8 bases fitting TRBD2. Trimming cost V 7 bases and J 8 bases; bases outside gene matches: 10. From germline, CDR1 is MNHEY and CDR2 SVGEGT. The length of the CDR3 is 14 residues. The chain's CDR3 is CASTPRTSFYEQFF. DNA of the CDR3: TGTGCCAGCACCCCCCGGACTAGCTTCTATGAGCAGTTCTTC.

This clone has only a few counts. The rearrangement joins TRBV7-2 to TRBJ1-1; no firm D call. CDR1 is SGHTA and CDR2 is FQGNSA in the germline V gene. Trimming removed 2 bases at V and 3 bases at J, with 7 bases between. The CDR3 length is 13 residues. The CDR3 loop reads CASSLRSDTEAFF. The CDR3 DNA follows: TGTGCCAGCAGCTTAAGAAGTGACACTGAAGCTTTCTTT.

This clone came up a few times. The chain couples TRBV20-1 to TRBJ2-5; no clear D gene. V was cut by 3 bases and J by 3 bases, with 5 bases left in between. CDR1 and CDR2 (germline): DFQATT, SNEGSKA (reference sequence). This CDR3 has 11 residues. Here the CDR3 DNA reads TGCAGTGCTAGCCCCAAAGAGACCCAGTACTTC. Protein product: CSASPKETQYF.

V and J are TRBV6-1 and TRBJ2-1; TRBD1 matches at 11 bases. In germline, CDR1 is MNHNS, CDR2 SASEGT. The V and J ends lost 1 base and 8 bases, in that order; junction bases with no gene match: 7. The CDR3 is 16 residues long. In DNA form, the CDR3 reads TGTGCCAGCAGTGAAGTTTCCCCGGGACAGGGGGATGAGCAGTTCTTC. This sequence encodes CASSEVSPGQGDEQFF.

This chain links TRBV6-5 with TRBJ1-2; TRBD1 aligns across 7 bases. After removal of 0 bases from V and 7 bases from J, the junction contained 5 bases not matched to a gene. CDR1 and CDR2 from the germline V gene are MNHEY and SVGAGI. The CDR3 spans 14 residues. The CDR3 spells CASSYSGDSAGYTF. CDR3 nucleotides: TGTGCCAGCAGTTACTCCGGGGACAGCGCTGGCTACACCTTC.

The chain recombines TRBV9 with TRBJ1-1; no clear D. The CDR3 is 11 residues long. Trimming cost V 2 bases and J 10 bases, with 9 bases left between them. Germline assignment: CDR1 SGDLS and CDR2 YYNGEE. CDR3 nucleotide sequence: TGTGCCAGCAGCGTTTCAAGTTCAGCTTTCTTT. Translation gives CASSVSSSAFF. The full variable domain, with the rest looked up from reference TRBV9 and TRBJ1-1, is DSGVTQTPKHLITATGQRVTLRCSPRSGDLSVYWYQQSLDQGLQFLIQYYNGEERAKGNILERFSAQQFPDLHSELNLSSLELGDSALYFCASSVSSSAFFGQGTRLTVV.

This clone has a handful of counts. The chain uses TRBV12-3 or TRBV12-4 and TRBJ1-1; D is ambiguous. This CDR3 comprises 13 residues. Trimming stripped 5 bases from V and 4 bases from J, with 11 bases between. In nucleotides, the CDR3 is TGTGCCAGCAGTGCACCGGCGGGCACTGAAGCTTTCTTT. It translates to CASSAPAGTEAFF.

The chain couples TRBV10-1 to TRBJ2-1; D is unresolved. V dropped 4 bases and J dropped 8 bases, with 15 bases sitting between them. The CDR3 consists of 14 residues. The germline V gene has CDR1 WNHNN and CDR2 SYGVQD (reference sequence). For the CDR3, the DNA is TGCGCCAGCAGTGTCAGGCGGTTCGGCGATGAGCAGTTCTTC. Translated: CASSVRRFGDEQFF.

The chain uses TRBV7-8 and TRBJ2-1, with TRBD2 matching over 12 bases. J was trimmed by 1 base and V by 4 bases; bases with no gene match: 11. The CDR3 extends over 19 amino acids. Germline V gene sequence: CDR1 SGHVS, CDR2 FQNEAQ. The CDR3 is CASSSALAGGPRSYNEQFF. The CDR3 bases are TGTGCCAGCAGCTCAGCGCTAGCGGGGGGGCCTAGGTCCTACAATGAGCAGTTCTTC.

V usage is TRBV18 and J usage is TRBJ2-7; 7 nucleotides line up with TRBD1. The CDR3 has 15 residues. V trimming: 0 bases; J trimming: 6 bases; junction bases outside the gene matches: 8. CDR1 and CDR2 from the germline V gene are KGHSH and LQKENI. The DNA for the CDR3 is TGTGCCAGCTCACCACCATCCAGGGGGTCGGCCGAGCAGTACTTC. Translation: CASSPPSRGSAEQYF.

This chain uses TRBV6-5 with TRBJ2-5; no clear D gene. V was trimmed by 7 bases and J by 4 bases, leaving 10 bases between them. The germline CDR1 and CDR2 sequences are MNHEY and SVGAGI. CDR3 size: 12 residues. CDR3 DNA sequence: TGTGCCAGCATCAGGTGGGGAGAGACCCAGTACTTC. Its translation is CASIRWGETQYF.

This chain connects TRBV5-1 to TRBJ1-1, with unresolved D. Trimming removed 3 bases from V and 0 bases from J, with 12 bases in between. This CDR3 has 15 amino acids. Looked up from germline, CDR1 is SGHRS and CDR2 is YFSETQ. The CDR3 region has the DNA TGCGCCAGCAGCTGGAGGGCGGAGATGAACACTGAAGCTTTCTTT. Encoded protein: CASSWRAEMNTEAFF.

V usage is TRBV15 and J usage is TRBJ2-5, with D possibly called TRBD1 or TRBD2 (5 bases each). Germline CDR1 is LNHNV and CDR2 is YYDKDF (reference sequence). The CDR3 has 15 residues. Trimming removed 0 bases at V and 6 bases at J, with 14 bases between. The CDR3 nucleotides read TGTGCCACCAGCAGAGATATCATGGGGGAGAAGACCCAGTACTTC. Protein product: CATSRDIMGEKTQYF.

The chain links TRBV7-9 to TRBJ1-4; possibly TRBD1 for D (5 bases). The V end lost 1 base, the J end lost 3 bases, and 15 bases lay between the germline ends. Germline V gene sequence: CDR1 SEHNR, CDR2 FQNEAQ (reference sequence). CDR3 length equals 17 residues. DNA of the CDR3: TGTGCCAGCAGCTTAGTCTTCGCCAGGGCGGCTAATGAAAAACTGTTTTTT. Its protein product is CASSLVFARAANEKLFF. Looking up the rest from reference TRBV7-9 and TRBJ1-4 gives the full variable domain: DTGVSQNPRHKITKRGQNVTFRCDPISEHNRLYWYRQTLGQGPEFLTYFQNEAQLEKSRLLSDRFSAERPKGSFSTLEIQRTEQGDSAMYLCASSLVFARAANEKLFFGSGTQLSVL.

The CDR3 spells CASSQGLGQGNQPQHF. The CDR3 DNA is TGTGCCAGCAGCCAAGGGTTGGGACAGGGTAATCAGCCCCAGCATTTT. The chain links TRBV3-1 (or the pseudogene TRBV3-2) to TRBJ1-5, with TRBD1 matching 9 bases. J gave up 4 bases and V 1 base, and 5 bases lay outside the gene matches. This CDR3 is built from 16 residues. Germline V gene data show CDR1 as LGHDT and CDR2 as YNNKEL (reference sequence).

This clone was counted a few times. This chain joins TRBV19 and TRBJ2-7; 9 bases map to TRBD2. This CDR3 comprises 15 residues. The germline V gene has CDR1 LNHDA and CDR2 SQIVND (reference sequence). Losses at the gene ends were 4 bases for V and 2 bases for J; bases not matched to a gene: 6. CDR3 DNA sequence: TGTGCCAGTAGTACAAGCGGGAGGTCCACCTACGAGCAGTACTTC. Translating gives CASSTSGRSTYEQYF.

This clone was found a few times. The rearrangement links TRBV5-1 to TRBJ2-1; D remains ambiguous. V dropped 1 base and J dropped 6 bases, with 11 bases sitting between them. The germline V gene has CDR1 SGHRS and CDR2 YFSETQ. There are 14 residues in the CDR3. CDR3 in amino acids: CASSLRAPFNEQFF. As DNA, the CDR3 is TGCGCCAGCAGCTTGAGGGCACCTTTCAATGAGCAGTTCTTC.

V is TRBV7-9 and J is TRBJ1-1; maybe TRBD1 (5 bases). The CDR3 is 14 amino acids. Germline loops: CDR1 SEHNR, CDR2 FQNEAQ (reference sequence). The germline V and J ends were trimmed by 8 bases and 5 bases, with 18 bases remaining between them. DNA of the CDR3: TGTGCCAGCGGGTCAGAATTGGGGCTAACTGAAGCTTTCTTT. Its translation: CASGSELGLTEAFF.

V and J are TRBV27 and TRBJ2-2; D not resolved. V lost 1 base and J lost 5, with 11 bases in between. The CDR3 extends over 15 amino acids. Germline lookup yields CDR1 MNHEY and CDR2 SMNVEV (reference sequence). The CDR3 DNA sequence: TGTGCCAGCAGTTTATTTGGGTTGGTTACCGGGGAGCTGTTTTTT. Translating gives CASSLFGLVTGELFF.

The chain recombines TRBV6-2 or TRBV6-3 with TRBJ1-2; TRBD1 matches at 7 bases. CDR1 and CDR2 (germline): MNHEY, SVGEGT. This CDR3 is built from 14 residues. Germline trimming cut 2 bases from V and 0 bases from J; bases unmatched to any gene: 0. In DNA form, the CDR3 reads TGTGCCAGCAGTTACGGGACAGCTAACTATGGCTACACCTTC. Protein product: CASSYGTANYGYTF.

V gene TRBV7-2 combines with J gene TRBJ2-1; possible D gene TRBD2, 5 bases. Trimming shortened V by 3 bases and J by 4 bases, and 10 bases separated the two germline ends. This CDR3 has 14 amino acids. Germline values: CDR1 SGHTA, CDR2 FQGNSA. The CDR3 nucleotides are TGTGCCAGCAGCTTTAGCGTGGCGTACAATGAGCAGTTCTTC. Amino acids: CASSFSVAYNEQFF.

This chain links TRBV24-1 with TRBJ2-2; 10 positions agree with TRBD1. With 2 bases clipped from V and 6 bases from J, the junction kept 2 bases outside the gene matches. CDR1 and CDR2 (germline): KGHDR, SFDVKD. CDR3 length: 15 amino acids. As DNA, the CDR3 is TGTGCCACCAGTGATTCGGGACAGGGGCCCGGGGAGCTGTTTTTT. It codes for CATSDSGQGPGELFF.